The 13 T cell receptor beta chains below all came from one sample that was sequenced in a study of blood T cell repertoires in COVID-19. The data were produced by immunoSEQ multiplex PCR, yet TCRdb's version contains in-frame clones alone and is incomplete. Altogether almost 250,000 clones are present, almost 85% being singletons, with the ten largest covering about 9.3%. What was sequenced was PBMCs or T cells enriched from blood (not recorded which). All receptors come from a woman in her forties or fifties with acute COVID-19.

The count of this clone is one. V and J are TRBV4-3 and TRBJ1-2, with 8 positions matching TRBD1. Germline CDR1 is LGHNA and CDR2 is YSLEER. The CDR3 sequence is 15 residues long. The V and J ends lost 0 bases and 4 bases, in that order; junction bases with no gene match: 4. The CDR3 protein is CASSQDTGQGYGYTF. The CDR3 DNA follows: TGCGCCAGCAGCCAAGATACCGGACAGGGCTATGGCTACACCTTC.

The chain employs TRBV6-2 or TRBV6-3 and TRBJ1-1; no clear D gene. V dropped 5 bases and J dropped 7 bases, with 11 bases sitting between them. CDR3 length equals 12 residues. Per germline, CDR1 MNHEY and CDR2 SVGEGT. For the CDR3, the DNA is TGTGCCAGCAGTATAATTACAAGTGAAGCTTTCTTT. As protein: CASSIITSEAFF.

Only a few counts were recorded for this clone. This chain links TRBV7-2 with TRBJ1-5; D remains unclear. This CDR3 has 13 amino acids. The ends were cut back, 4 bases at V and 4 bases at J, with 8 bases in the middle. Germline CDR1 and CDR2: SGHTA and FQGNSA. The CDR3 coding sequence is TGTGCCAGCAGCTCCTCCGGGAATCAGCCCCAGCATTTT. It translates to CASSSSGNQPQHF.

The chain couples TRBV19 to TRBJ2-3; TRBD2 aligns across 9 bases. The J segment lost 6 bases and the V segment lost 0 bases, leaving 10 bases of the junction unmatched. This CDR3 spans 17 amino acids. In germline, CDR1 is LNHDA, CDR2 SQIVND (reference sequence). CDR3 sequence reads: CASSIDKVAGALDTQYF. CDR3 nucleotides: TGTGCCAGTAGTATAGATAAGGTAGCGGGGGCACTGGATACGCAGTATTTT.

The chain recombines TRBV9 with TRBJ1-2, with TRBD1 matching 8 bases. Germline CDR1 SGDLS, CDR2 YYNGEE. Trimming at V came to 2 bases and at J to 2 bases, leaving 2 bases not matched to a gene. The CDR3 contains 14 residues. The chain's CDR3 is CASSVDRVNYGYTF. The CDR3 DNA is TGTGCCAGCAGCGTGGACAGGGTCAACTATGGCTACACCTTC.

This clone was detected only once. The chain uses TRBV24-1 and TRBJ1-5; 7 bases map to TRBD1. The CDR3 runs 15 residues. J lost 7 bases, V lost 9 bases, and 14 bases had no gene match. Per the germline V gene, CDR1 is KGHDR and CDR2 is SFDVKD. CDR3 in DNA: TGTGCCACCCTACGGGATGACAGGGTGGAACAGCCCCAGCATTTT. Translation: CATLRDDRVEQPQHF.

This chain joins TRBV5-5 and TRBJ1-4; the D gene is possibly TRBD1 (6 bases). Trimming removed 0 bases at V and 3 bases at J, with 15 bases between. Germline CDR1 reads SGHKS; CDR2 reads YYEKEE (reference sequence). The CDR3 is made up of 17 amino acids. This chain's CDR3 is CASSLDTGWMANEKLFF. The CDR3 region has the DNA TGTGCCAGCAGCTTGGATACAGGGTGGATGGCTAATGAAAAACTGTTTTTT.

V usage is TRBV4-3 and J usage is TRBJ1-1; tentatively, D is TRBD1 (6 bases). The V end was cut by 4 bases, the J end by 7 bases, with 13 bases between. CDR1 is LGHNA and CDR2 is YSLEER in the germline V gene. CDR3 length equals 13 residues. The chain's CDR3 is CASSPQIGGEAFF. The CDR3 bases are TGCGCCAGCAGCCCACAAATAGGGGGTGAAGCTTTCTTT.

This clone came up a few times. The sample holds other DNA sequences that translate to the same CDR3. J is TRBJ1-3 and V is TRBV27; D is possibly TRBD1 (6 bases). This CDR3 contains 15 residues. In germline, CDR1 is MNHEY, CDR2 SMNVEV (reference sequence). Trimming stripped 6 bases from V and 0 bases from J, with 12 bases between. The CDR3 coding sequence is TGTGCCAGCAGCAGGGGCGGCAGCTCTGGAAACACCATATATTTT. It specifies CASSRGGSSGNTIYF.

The CDR3 loop is CASSQDRTGPYGYTF. As DNA, the CDR3 is TGCGCCAGCAGCCAAGACAGGACAGGGCCCTATGGCTACACCTTC. V is TRBV4-1 and J is TRBJ1-2; 8 nucleotides line up with TRBD1. V shed 0 bases, J shed 4 bases, and the junction held 4 bases outside the gene matches. The CDR3 covers 15 residues. CDR1 is MGHRA and CDR2 is YSYEKL in the germline V gene.

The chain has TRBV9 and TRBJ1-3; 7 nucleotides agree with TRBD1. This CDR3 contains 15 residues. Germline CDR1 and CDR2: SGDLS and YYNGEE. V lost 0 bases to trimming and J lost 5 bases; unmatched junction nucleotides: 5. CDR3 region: CASSVAGDSRNTIYF. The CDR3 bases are TGTGCCAGCAGCGTAGCTGGGGACAGCCGAAACACCATATATTTT.

CDR3 nucleotides: TGTGCCAGCAGCGTAGCGGGGGGGGGTGTCGAGGCGCAGTATTTT. Translating gives CASSVAGGGVEAQYF. The gene calls are TRBV9 and TRBJ2-3; 8 bases fit TRBD2. This CDR3 is 15 amino acids long. Losses at the gene ends were 0 bases for V and 10 bases for J; bases not matched to a gene: 10. Germline CDR1 reads SGDLS; CDR2 reads YYNGEE.

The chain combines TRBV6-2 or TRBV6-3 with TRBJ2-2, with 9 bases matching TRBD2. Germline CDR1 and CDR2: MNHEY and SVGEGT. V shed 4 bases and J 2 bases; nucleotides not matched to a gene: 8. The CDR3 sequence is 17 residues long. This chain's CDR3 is CASSSTGTSRNTGELFF. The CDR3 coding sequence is TGTGCCAGCAGTTCTACCGGGACTAGCAGAAACACCGGGGAGCTGTTTTTT.